The 17 T cell receptor beta chains in this list originate from one sample, sequenced in a study of blood T cell repertoires in COVID-19. Clones were sequenced by immunoSEQ multiplex PCR, and TCRdb holds only the in-frame ones, with some missing. Of 310,000 or so clones in the sample, around 87% were seen once. The source material was peripheral blood. The receptors derive from a man over 45 with active or convalescent COVID-19.

The chain links TRBV27 to TRBJ2-3, with D perhaps TRBD2 (6 bases). CDR1 MNHEY and CDR2 SMNVEV come from the germline V gene (reference sequence). The CDR3 has 17 amino acids. Trimming shortened V by 4 bases and J by 2 bases, and 19 bases separated the two germline ends. CDR3 sequence reads: CASSSFSPGLITDTQYF. The DNA of the CDR3 is TGTGCCAGCAGTTCATTCAGTCCGGGACTTATCACAGATACGCAGTATTTT.

The gene calls are TRBV6-1 and TRBJ2-3, with D uncertain. The CDR3 has 15 residues. Trimming cost V 2 bases and J 4 bases, with 13 bases left between them. CDR1 is MNHNS, CDR2 SASEGT, per germline. CDR3 sequence (DNA): TGTGCCAGCAGTGAATCACAACTGAGGTCAGATACGCAGTATTTT. This translates into CASSESQLRSDTQYF.

The gene calls are TRBV6-2 or TRBV6-3 and TRBJ2-7, with D unresolved. Germline V gives CDR1 MNHEY, CDR2 SVGEGT. The V and J ends lost 3 bases and 1 base respectively, with 13 bases between them. The CDR3 has 15 residues. This chain's CDR3 is CASSYAVQTSYEQYF. DNA of the CDR3: TGTGCCAGCAGTTATGCGGTTCAAACTTCCTACGAGCAGTACTTC.

The J gene is TRBJ1-2, the V gene TRBV5-1, with TRBD1 matching 10 bases. The CDR3 is 15 residues long. Germline-derived CDR1 and CDR2 are SGHRS and YFSETQ. The V and J ends lost 0 bases and 5 bases, in that order; junction bases with no gene match: 4. The CDR3 region is CASSLEPGQGYGYTF. CDR3 coding DNA: TGCGCCAGCAGCTTGGAACCGGGACAGGGGTATGGCTACACCTTC.

The rearrangement uses TRBV2 and TRBJ2-7; 7 nucleotides match TRBD1. The CDR3 consists of 14 residues. J lost 7 bases, V lost 6 bases, and 12 bases had no gene match. CDR1 and CDR2 (germline): SNHLY, FYNNEI. The DNA of the CDR3 is TGTGCCAGCAGGGGGACAGACGGAGGTAAAGAGCAGTACTTC. Protein product: CASRGTDGGKEQYF. Filled out from reference TRBV2 and TRBJ2-7, the complete variable domain reads EPEVTQTPSHQVTQMGQEVILRCVPISNHLYFYWYRQILGQKVEFLVSFYNNEISEKSEIFDDQFSVERPDGSNFTLKIRSTKLEDSAMYFCASRGTDGGKEQYFGPGTRLTVT.

The V and J genes are TRBV6-5 and TRBJ1-2; D might be TRBD1 (5 bases). The CDR3 has 13 amino acids. The germline CDR1 and CDR2 sequences are MNHEY and SVGAGI. With 6 bases removed from V and 7 bases from J, the gap between germline ends came to 15 bases. CDR3 protein: CASRTFGGAGYTF. DNA for the CDR3: TGTGCCAGCAGAACCTTCGGCGGGGCTGGCTACACCTTC.

The rearrangement joins TRBV11-1 to TRBJ1-4; the match to TRBD1 covers 7 bases. After removal of 3 bases from V and 3 bases from J, the junction contained 4 bases not matched to a gene. This CDR3 region has 15 residues. The germline CDR1 and CDR2 sequences are SGHAT and FQDESV (reference sequence). CDR3: CASSLGGTANEKLFF. The CDR3 nucleotides are TGTGCCAGCAGCTTGGGCGGGACAGCTAATGAAAAACTGTTTTTT.

V and J are TRBV7-9 and TRBJ1-1, with a tentative D call TRBD1 (5 bases). There are 12 residues in the CDR3. The V end was cut by 1 base, the J end by 8 bases, with 8 bases between. The germline CDR1 and CDR2 sequences are SEHNR and FQNEAQ (reference sequence). CDR3 residues: CASSLEGSEAFF. In DNA form, the CDR3 reads TGTGCCAGCAGCTTAGAGGGGTCCGAAGCTTTCTTT.

The chain carries TRBV5-8 and TRBJ2-1, with 9 nucleotides matching TRBD1. CDR1 and CDR2 (germline): SGHTS, YDEGEE. The CDR3 spans 12 residues. Trimming took 5 bases from V and 16 from J; bases not matched to a gene: 10. In DNA, the CDR3 is TGTGCCAGCAGAGTTTACGACAGGGGGGTTTTCTTC. Its protein is CASRVYDRGVFF. The variable domain in full, completed from reference TRBV5-8 and TRBJ2-1, reads EAGVTQSPTHLIKTRGQQATLRCSPISGHTSVYWYQQALGLGLQFLLWYDEGEERNRGNFPPRFSGRQFPNYSSELNVNALELEDSALYLCASRVYDRGVFFGPGTRLTVL.

This clone has just one count. J is TRBJ1-4 and V is TRBV6-5, with no clear D. The germline CDR1 and CDR2 sequences are MNHEY and SVGAGI. Deletions cut 10 bases from V and 8 bases from J, with 17 bases between. The CDR3 extends over 13 amino acids. The CDR3 region is CATKKTFKEKLFF. CDR3 DNA: TGTGCCACCAAAAAGACTTTTAAGGAAAAACTGTTTTTT.

CDR3 sequence: CSAATDANSPLHF. CDR3 DNA: TGCAGCGCGGCGACAGACGCTAATTCACCCCTCCACTTT. V is TRBV29-1 and J is TRBJ1-6, with D possibly TRBD1 on 5 matching bases. Looked up from germline, CDR1 is SQVTM and CDR2 is ANQGSEA. This CDR3 region has 13 residues. Trimming shortened V by 7 bases and J by 6 bases, and 13 bases separated the two germline ends.

The chain recombines TRBV18 with TRBJ2-1; 11 bases match TRBD2. The CDR3 runs 15 residues. Germline V lookup: CDR1 KGHSH, CDR2 LQKENI. V dropped 6 bases and J dropped 8; count of bases not matched to a gene: 9. CDR3 in DNA: TGTGCCAGCTCCCGAACTAGCGGGAGTGCGGATGAGCAGTTCTTC. It is translated as CASSRTSGSADEQFF.

This sequence joins TRBV18 and TRBJ2-1, with 7 bases that match TRBD1. CDR1 is KGHSH, CDR2 LQKENI, per germline. V lost 6 bases to trimming and J lost 5 bases; unmatched junction nucleotides: 10. This CDR3 contains 15 residues. The CDR3 DNA follows: TGTGCCAGCTCCCTTCGTGAGGGGGCAGACAATGAGCAGTTCTTC. This codes for CASSLREGADNEQFF. The full variable domain, completed using reference TRBV18 and TRBJ2-1, is NAGVMQNPRHLVRRRGQEARLRCSPMKGHSHVYWYRQLPEEGLKFMVYLQKENIIDESGMPKERFSAEFPKEGPSILRIQQVVRGDSAAYFCASSLREGADNEQFFGPGTRLTVL.

The chain couples TRBV28 to TRBJ1-1, with D perhaps TRBD1 (6 bases). This CDR3 is 17 amino acids long. The germline CDR1 and CDR2 sequences are MDHEN and SYDVKM. The ends were cut back, 4 bases at V and 1 base at J, with 19 bases in the middle. The CDR3 DNA follows: TGTGCCAGCAGTTCCCCTACGCCGGGACATCAGAACACTGAAGCTTTCTTT. This codes for CASSSPTPGHQNTEAFF.

CDR3 nucleotides: TGTGCCAGTAGTAGGGACAGAGATACGCAGTATTTT. Residues: CASSRDRDTQYF. The chain carries TRBV19 and TRBJ2-3, with TRBD1 matching 7 bases. The CDR3 runs to 12 residues. Trimming cost V 4 bases and J 5 bases; bases outside gene matches: 0. The germline gives CDR1 LNHDA, CDR2 SQIVND (reference sequence). Full variable domain (missing parts from reference TRBV19 and TRBJ2-3): DGGITQSPKYLFRKEGQNVTLSCEQNLNHDAMYWYRQDPGQGLRLIYYSQIVNDFQKGDIAEGYSVSREKKESFPLTVTSAQKNPTAFYLCASSRDRDTQYFGPGTRLTVL.

This clone was found once. The chain links TRBV9 to TRBJ1-5, with TRBD1 matching over 11 bases. CDR1 SGDLS and CDR2 YYNGEE come from the germline V gene. The CDR3 contains 14 residues. V trimming: 3 bases; J trimming: 9 bases; junction bases outside the gene matches: 5. Here the CDR3 DNA reads TGTGCCAGCAGCGCGGGACAGGGGGGGAGGCCCCAGCATTTT. Translating it yields CASSAGQGGRPQHF.

V usage is TRBV18 and J usage is TRBJ2-7, with TRBD2 matching 12 bases. The CDR3 spans 17 residues. With V trimmed by 6 bases and J by 3 bases, 12 bases remained unmatched. Germline CDR1 and CDR2: KGHSH and LQKENI. The CDR3 region is CASSQGHGLAGNYEQYF. The CDR3 region has the DNA TGTGCCAGCTCCCAGGGACACGGACTAGCGGGAAACTACGAGCAGTACTTC.